These 27 T cell receptor beta chains share one sample of origin, sequenced in a study of PD-L1 blockade in urothelial cancer. This table comes from immunoSEQ multiplex PCR, and its TCRdb copy is limited to in-frame clones, with some not included. Of 50,000 to 55,000 clones listed, roughly 77% were seen once; the top ten hold more than 3.5%. The sample in question was PBMCs, obtained around atezolizumab (anti-PD-L1) treatment. The receptors come from a man between 70 and 80 years old with urothelial cancer.

The chain uses TRBV27 and TRBJ2-1, with 8 bases that match TRBD1. The CDR3 runs 15 residues. CDR1 is MNHEY and CDR2 is SMNVEV in the germline V gene (reference sequence). J lost 9 bases, V lost 5 bases, and 12 bases had no gene match. The CDR3 nucleotides read TGTGCCAGCAGTCCCCACGACAGGGGTAGGGGTGAGCAGTTCTTC. Protein sequence: CASSPHDRGRGEQFF.

The chain employs TRBV2 and TRBJ1-1; a possible D gene is TRBD1 (5 bases). The V gene lost 7 bases and the J gene lost 0 bases, with 9 bases spanning the gap. This CDR3 region has 13 residues. Germline CDR1 is SNHLY and CDR2 is FYNNEI. CDR3 sequence reads: CASNRNLNTEAFF. CDR3 in DNA: TGTGCCAGCAACAGGAACCTGAACACTGAAGCTTTCTTT.

This chain connects TRBV15 to TRBJ1-1; D gene ambiguous. CDR1 LNHNV and CDR2 YYDKDF come from the germline V gene (reference sequence). This CDR3 spans 14 amino acids. The V end lost 1 base, the J end lost 4 bases, and 10 bases lay between the germline ends. The CDR3 DNA is TGTGCCACCAGCAGAGGGCGGTCCTTCACTGAAGCTTTCTTT. This sequence encodes CATSRGRSFTEAFF. The full variable domain, completed using reference TRBV15 and TRBJ1-1, is DAMVIQNPRYQVTQFGKPVTLSCSQTLNHNVMYWYQQKSSQAPKLLFHYYDKDFNNEADTPDNFQSRRPNTSFCFLDIRSPGLGDTAMYLCATSRGRSFTEAFFGQGTRLTVV.

V is TRBV5-5 and J is TRBJ2-1; perhaps TRBD2 as D (5 bases). V lost 4 bases and J 14 bases, leaving 19 bases between the germline ends. CDR3 length: 13 residues. Germline CDR1 and CDR2: SGHKS and YYEKEE (reference sequence). The DNA of the CDR3 is TGTGCCAGCAGCCCACTGGGTGAAACCGGGGAGTTCTTC. The encoded protein is CASSPLGETGEFF.

This clone has only one observation. J is TRBJ2-1 and V is TRBV5-4, with D unresolved. V was clipped by 4 bases and J by 10 bases, with 18 bases between them. CDR1 and CDR2 from the germline V gene are SGHNT and YYREEE (reference sequence). The CDR3 contains 14 residues. The CDR3 protein is CASSPPVGTGEQFF. The CDR3 region has the DNA TGTGCCAGCAGCCCCCCGGTGGGCACTGGAGAGCAGTTCTTC.

This sequence joins TRBV18 and TRBJ2-6, with TRBD1 matching over 8 bases. V dropped 4 bases and J dropped 0; count of bases not matched to a gene: 14. Germline V gene sequence: CDR1 KGHSH, CDR2 LQKENI. The CDR3 is made up of 20 amino acids. CDR3 DNA: TGTGCCAGCTCACTAGGAGGGCGCGGGACAGGAGGCTCTGGGGCCAACGTCCTGACTTTC. Translating it yields CASSLGGRGTGGSGANVLTF. The full variable domain, in which reference TRBV18 and TRBJ2-6 provide the parts outside the CDR3, is NAGVMQNPRHLVRRRGQEARLRCSPMKGHSHVYWYRQLPEEGLKFMVYLQKENIIDESGMPKERFSAEFPKEGPSILRIQQVVRGDSAAYFCASSLGGRGTGGSGANVLTFGAGSRLTVL.

The rearrangement uses TRBV11-2 and TRBJ1-2, with D hard to call. This CDR3 contains 13 residues. The V end lost 5 bases, the J end lost 6 bases, and 13 bases lay between the germline ends. Germline values: CDR1 SGHAT, CDR2 FQNNGV. As DNA, the CDR3 is TGTGCCAGCAGCCTCCGGGAAGGGAATGGCTACACCTTC. It encodes CASSLREGNGYTF.

The chain is built from TRBV10-3 and TRBJ2-7, with a tentative D call TRBD1 (6 bases). Germline loops: CDR1 ENHRY, CDR2 SYGVKD. Trimming took off 0 bases at V and 0 bases at J, with 18 bases between the two ends. The CDR3 is made up of 18 amino acids. CDR3 in amino acids: CAISESGPGASFSYEQYF. In nucleotides, the CDR3 is TGTGCCATCAGTGAGTCGGGGCCAGGGGCCTCCTTCTCCTACGAGCAGTACTTC.

This chain uses TRBV4-1 with TRBJ2-3, with 14 bases lining up with TRBD2. J was trimmed by 0 bases and V by 3 bases; bases with no gene match: 8. Per the germline V gene, CDR1 is MGHRA and CDR2 is YSYEKL. CDR3 length: 19 residues. CDR3 loop: CASSQGGTSGGLSTDTQYF. Written as DNA, the CDR3 is TGCGCCAGCAGCCAGGGAGGGACTAGCGGGGGCCTAAGCACAGATACGCAGTATTTT.

J is TRBJ1-1 and V is TRBV5-4; weak D call: TRBD1 (5 bases). CDR1 and CDR2 from the germline V gene are SGHNT and YYREEE (reference sequence). This CDR3 has 13 residues. Trimming cost V 0 bases and J 3 bases, with 6 bases left between them. The CDR3 loop reads CASSLGRDTEAFF. DNA for the CDR3: TGTGCCAGCAGCTTGGGCAGGGACACTGAAGCTTTCTTT.

The rearrangement uses TRBV30 and TRBJ2-7, with unresolved D. The CDR3 totals 12 residues. V was clipped by 7 bases and J by 0 bases, with 10 bases between them. Germline V lookup: CDR1 GTSNPN, CDR2 SVGIG (reference sequence). The CDR3 nucleotides are TGTGCCTCTTCCCCGGGCTCCTACGAGCAGTACTTC. Its protein is CASSPGSYEQYF.

This chain joins TRBV9 and TRBJ2-3, with TRBD2 matching 10 bases. Germline CDR1 is SGDLS and CDR2 is YYNGEE. Trimming at V came to 4 bases and at J to 7 bases, leaving 6 bases not matched to a gene. The CDR3 has 14 amino acids. The CDR3 nucleotides read TGTGCCAGCAGCCCATGGACTAGCGGCCATACGCAGTATTTT. Amino acid sequence: CASSPWTSGHTQYF.

V gene TRBV5-6 combines with J gene TRBJ1-1; TRBD1 is a possible D gene (5 bases). CDR3 size: 12 residues. V was pared by 0 bases and J by 11 bases, with 11 bases between. The germline V gene has CDR1 SGHDT and CDR2 YYEEEE. The CDR3 reads CASSLGGVSAFF. The CDR3 coding sequence is TGTGCCAGCAGCTTGGGGGGGGTGTCCGCTTTCTTT. The full variable domain, in which reference TRBV5-6 and TRBJ1-1 provide the parts outside the CDR3, is DAGVTQSPTHLIKTRGQQVTLRCSPKSGHDTVSWYQQALGQGPQFIFQYYEEEERQRGNFPDRFSGHQFPNYSSELNVNALLLGDSALYLCASSLGGVSAFFGQGTRLTVV.

V and J are TRBV5-1 and TRBJ2-6; D is possibly TRBD1 (5 bases). Germline V gene data show CDR1 as SGHRS and CDR2 as YFSETQ. The CDR3 loop spans 15 amino acids. V gave up 6 bases and J gave up 0 bases, with 10 bases separating them. The DNA of the CDR3 is TGCGCCAGCACCCCAGGGTTCTCTGGGGCCAACGTCCTGACTTTC. This codes for CASTPGFSGANVLTF.

The chain links TRBV6-5 to TRBJ2-2, with a tentative D call TRBD2 (6 bases). There are 15 residues in the CDR3. Germline lookup yields CDR1 MNHEY and CDR2 SVGAGI. V lost 7 bases, J lost 5 bases, and 17 bases lay in between. CDR3 in amino acids: CASTTLAGTTGELFF. The CDR3, as DNA: TGTGCCAGCACCACCCTGGCGGGAACGACCGGGGAGCTGTTTTTT.

The CDR3: CASGLGSSGRTDTQYF. CDR3 sequence (DNA): TGTGCTAGTGGTTTGGGATCTAGCGGGAGAACAGATACGCAGTATTTT. V is TRBV12-5 and J is TRBJ2-3; TRBD2 matches at 10 bases. There are 16 residues in the CDR3. The germline V gene has CDR1 LGHNT and CDR2 FRNRAP. The V and J ends lost 1 base and 3 bases, in that order; junction bases with no gene match: 4.

The rearrangement joins TRBV7-2 to TRBJ2-7; D may be TRBD1 (5 bases). Germline V gene lookup returns CDR1 SGHTA and CDR2 FQGNSA. The CDR3 length is 14 residues. With 2 bases removed from V and 6 bases from J, the gap between germline ends came to 14 bases. CDR3 sequence (DNA): TGTGCCAGCAGCTTACGAAGGGGTCTGGGCGAGCAGTACTTC. Translated: CASSLRRGLGEQYF.

The chain couples TRBV7-2 to TRBJ1-5; TRBD1 might be the D (6 bases). V was pared by 5 bases and J by 4 bases, with 9 bases between. The CDR3 covers 13 residues. Germline loops: CDR1 SGHTA, CDR2 FQGNSA. CDR3: CASSPDRNQPQHF. For the CDR3, the DNA is TGTGCCAGCAGCCCCGACAGGAATCAGCCCCAGCATTTT.

This chain uses TRBV18 with TRBJ1-1, with TRBD1 matching over 7 bases. Germline V gene lookup returns CDR1 KGHSH and CDR2 LQKENI. There are 14 residues in the CDR3. V was clipped by 2 bases and J by 4 bases; unmatched bases: 4. DNA for the CDR3: TGTGCCAGCTCACCAATACAGGGGTCCACTGAAGCTTTCTTT. Amino acids: CASSPIQGSTEAFF.

This sequence joins TRBV6-5 and TRBJ1-2, with a weak D call TRBD1 (6 bases). Germline V lookup: CDR1 MNHEY, CDR2 SVGAGI. The V end lost 6 bases, the J end lost 8 bases, and 16 bases lay between the germline ends. There are 13 residues in the CDR3. CDR3 DNA: TGTGCCAGCAGCCTAGGGGGGGCAGGGGGCTACACCTTC. Translation gives CASSLGGAGGYTF.

The chain is built from TRBV5-1 and TRBJ2-5, with TRBD2 matching 13 bases. The CDR3 contains 17 residues. Trimming at V came to 5 bases and at J to 5 bases, leaving 12 bases not matched to a gene. Per germline, CDR1 SGHRS and CDR2 YFSETQ. The CDR3 bases are TGCGCCAGCAGTTCTGGGGGGCGGACTAGCGGGAGCGAGACCCAGTACTTC. Amino acids: CASSSGGRTSGSETQYF.

The rearrangement uses TRBV5-1 and TRBJ2-5, with TRBD2 identical over 15 bases. Trimming took 0 bases from V and 5 from J; bases not matched to a gene: 5. The CDR3 is 17 amino acids. CDR1 SGHRS and CDR2 YFSETQ come from the germline V gene. CDR3 in DNA: TGCGCCAGCAGCTTGGGTCGAGGGACTAGCGGGAGGGAGACCCAGTACTTC. It specifies CASSLGRGTSGRETQYF. Complete variable domain (other parts from reference TRBV5-1 and TRBJ2-5): KAGVTQTPRYLIKTRGQQVTLSCSPISGHRSVSWYQQTPGQGLQFLFEYFSETQRNKGNFPGRFSGRQFSNSRSEMNVSTLELGDSALYLCASSLGRGTSGRETQYFGPGTRLLVL.

The chain combines TRBV7-6 with TRBJ2-1, with no clear D. Trimming stripped 5 bases from V and 8 bases from J, with 10 bases between. Germline V CDR1 and CDR2: SGHVS, FNYEAQ. This CDR3 is built from 12 residues. The CDR3 region is CASSRTGDEQFF. For the CDR3, the DNA is TGTGCCAGCAGCCGCACCGGTGATGAGCAGTTCTTC. Complete variable domain (other parts from reference TRBV7-6 and TRBJ2-1): GAGVSQSPRYKVTKRGQDVALRCDPISGHVSLYWYRQALGQGPEFLTYFNYEAQQDKSGLPNDRFSAERPEGSISTLTIQRTEQRDSAMYRCASSRTGDEQFFGPGTRLTVL.

This sequence joins TRBV6-6 and TRBJ1-5, with a possible D match to TRBD1 (6 bases). This CDR3 is built from 15 residues. The germline CDR1 and CDR2 sequences are MNHNY and SVGAGI (reference sequence). Trimming cost V 4 bases and J 5 bases, with 15 bases left between them. In DNA form, the CDR3 reads TGTGCCAGCAGTTCCGGGACATTTGGGGATCAGCCCCAGCATTTT. Translation gives CASSSGTFGDQPQHF.

V gene TRBV6-5 combines with J gene TRBJ2-3, with D possibly matching TRBD1 (7 bases). Germline lookup yields CDR1 MNHEY and CDR2 SVGAGI. The V and J ends lost 4 bases and 6 bases respectively, with 14 bases between them. The CDR3 spans 14 residues. CDR3 sequence: CASSLQGSGDTQYF. CDR3 nucleotides: TGTGCCAGCAGTTTACAGGGGAGCGGGGATACGCAGTATTTT.

The chain is built from TRBV7-2 and TRBJ2-7; 9 nucleotides align to TRBD1. This CDR3 contains 14 residues. Germline lookup yields CDR1 SGHTA and CDR2 FQGNSA. J was trimmed by 2 bases and V by 1 base; bases with no gene match: 0. The CDR3, as DNA: TGTGCCAGCAGCTTAGGGACAGGGGCCTACGAGCAGTACTTC. It is translated as CASSLGTGAYEQYF.

The sample holds a few counts of this clone. One end of the junction fails to match germline, which may point to a read error. V is TRBV20-1 and J is TRBJ2-1, with TRBD2 as a possible D gene (5 bases). The CDR3 is 10 amino acids. The germline gives CDR1 DFQATT, CDR2 SNEGSKA (reference sequence). CDR3: CSARRTGQVF. The CDR3 DNA follows: TGCAGTGCTAGAAGGACTGGGCAGGTCTTC.